This TCR beta chain was recovered during a study of T-cell memory formation after mild COVID-19. About the research overall: There were largely donor-specific TCR clusters.

Trimming left V 11 bases short and J 8 bases short, with 15 bases between. The CDR3 is 12 amino acids. Germline V gene data show CDR1 as SEHNR and CDR2 as FQNEAQ (reference sequence). To note about this clonotype: The antigen is not known.

Constant-segment primers and 5'RACE yielded cDNA libraries for TCR alpha and TCR beta, each carrying sample barcodes and UMIs. TCRdb recomputed calls from the 5' RACE reads with MiXCR, one row per CDR3 protein. The sample includes around 430,000 distinct CDR3 sequences, approximately 15% of them seen just once. Points from the study as a whole: Clones which contracted sat mainly in CM and EM if CD4+, and in EMRA if CD8+. Some SARS-CoV-2-responding clones were already detected in memory before infection.

The chain uses TRBV7-9 and TRBJ1-4; D not resolved. Material: PBMCs or a T cell subset sorted from them (not recorded which). The TCR sequence derives from a man between 18 and 29 years old who had mild COVID-19 (a few samples of this study predate the infection). Cell type and time point are not known. CDR3 sequence (DNA): TGTGCCGCGTCACTCGGTGAAGAAAAACTGTTTTTT. Protein: CAASLGEEKLFF.